Shown below are 10 T cell receptor beta chains from a single sample sequenced in a study of blood T cell repertoires in COVID-19. Clones were read by immunoSEQ multiplex PCR, and TCRdb kept only the in-frame ones, dropping some. The table records fewer than 450,000 clones, 88% of them present only once. The specimen was PBMCs or T cells enriched from blood (not recorded which). These receptor sequences come from a woman aged 18-30 years who had recovered from COVID-19.

The chain combines TRBV27 with TRBJ1-1; 7 bases match TRBD1. V was pared by 3 bases and J by 8 bases, with 3 bases of the junction left unmatched. The CDR3 totals 12 residues. Germline CDR1 MNHEY, CDR2 SMNVEV (reference sequence). The CDR3 is CASSLMGQEAFF. The CDR3 DNA reads as TGTGCCAGCAGTTTGATGGGACAGGAAGCTTTCTTT.

The V call is TRBV7-6, the J call TRBJ2-3; the D is unclear. This CDR3 region has 13 residues. V was trimmed by 4 bases and J by 5 bases, leaving 10 bases between them. CDR1 SGHVS and CDR2 FNYEAQ come from the germline V gene. The CDR3 nucleotides read TGTGCCAGCAGCTGGGCTGAAGGAGATACGCAGTATTTT. This sequence encodes CASSWAEGDTQYF.

This clone appeared once. The V call is TRBV7-2, the J call TRBJ1-1; D remains unclear. The ends were cut back, 5 bases at V and 4 bases at J, with 14 bases in the middle. The CDR3 has 14 amino acids. Germline V lookup: CDR1 SGHTA, CDR2 FQGNSA. CDR3 in amino acids: CASSPGEGGTEAFF. The CDR3, as DNA: TGTGCCAGCAGCCCCGGAGAGGGAGGCACTGAAGCTTTCTTT.

The rearrangement uses TRBV5-6 and TRBJ2-7, with a weak D call TRBD1 (5 bases). Germline CDR1 reads SGHDT; CDR2 reads YYEEEE. The V and J ends lost 1 base and 7 bases respectively, with 18 bases between them. This CDR3 region has 15 residues. The CDR3: CASSLIQGILREQYF. DNA for the CDR3: TGTGCCAGCAGCTTGATCCAGGGAATTCTGAGGGAGCAGTACTTC.

The J gene is TRBJ2-7, the V gene TRBV19, with 7 bases fitting TRBD1. Germline-derived CDR1 and CDR2 are LNHDA and SQIVND (reference sequence). The CDR3 is 17 amino acids. Germline trimming cut 3 bases from V and 0 bases from J; bases unmatched to any gene: 11. This CDR3 reads CASSIARDSLYSYEQYF. In DNA, the CDR3 is TGTGCCAGTAGTATCGCCCGGGACAGCCTTTACTCCTACGAGCAGTACTTC.

This chain connects TRBV3-1 (or the pseudogene TRBV3-2) to TRBJ1-2, with D hard to call. V shed 3 bases and J shed 7 bases, with 6 bases lying between them. CDR1 and CDR2 (germline): LGHDT, YNNKEL (reference sequence). CDR3 length: 11 residues. The CDR3 spells CASSHPGGYTF. DNA for the CDR3: TGTGCCAGCAGCCACCCAGGTGGCTACACCTTC.

The rearrangement links TRBV6-2 or TRBV6-3 to TRBJ1-5; the match to TRBD1 covers 8 bases. This CDR3 is built from 14 residues. Per the germline V gene, CDR1 is MNHEY and CDR2 is SVGEGT. V trimming: 6 bases; J trimming: 4 bases; junction bases outside the gene matches: 5. The CDR3 DNA reads TGTGCCAGCAGCGGTGGGACAGGAAATCAGCCCCAGCATTTT. It encodes CASSGGTGNQPQHF.

This sequence joins TRBV4-3 and TRBJ1-1, with 7 nucleotides matching TRBD1. The CDR3 extends over 13 amino acids. CDR1 is LGHNA, CDR2 YSLEER, per germline. Trimming cost V 4 bases and J 4 bases; bases outside gene matches: 3. CDR3 in amino acids: CASSPGGITEAFF. The DNA of the CDR3 is TGCGCCAGCAGCCCAGGGGGTATCACTGAAGCTTTCTTT.

This chain uses TRBV30 with TRBJ2-2; D gene unclear. CDR1 is GTSNPN, CDR2 SVGIG, per germline (reference sequence). The CDR3 loop spans 15 amino acids. V lost 0 bases to trimming and J lost 7 bases, with 15 bases between them. The CDR3 DNA is TGTGCCTGGAGTGTACCACTCTTCCGAGGCGGGGAGCTGTTTTTT. Translation: CAWSVPLFRGGELFF.

This chain uses TRBV7-6 with TRBJ2-2; TRBD2 might be the D (5 bases). Germline CDR1 and CDR2: SGHVS and FNYEAQ. Trimming removed 5 bases at V and 1 base at J, with 14 bases between. This CDR3 contains 16 residues. CDR3 in DNA: TGTGCCAGCAGCCCCCCAAGCGCGGGGAACACCGGGGAGCTGTTTTTT. This gives the protein CASSPPSAGNTGELFF.